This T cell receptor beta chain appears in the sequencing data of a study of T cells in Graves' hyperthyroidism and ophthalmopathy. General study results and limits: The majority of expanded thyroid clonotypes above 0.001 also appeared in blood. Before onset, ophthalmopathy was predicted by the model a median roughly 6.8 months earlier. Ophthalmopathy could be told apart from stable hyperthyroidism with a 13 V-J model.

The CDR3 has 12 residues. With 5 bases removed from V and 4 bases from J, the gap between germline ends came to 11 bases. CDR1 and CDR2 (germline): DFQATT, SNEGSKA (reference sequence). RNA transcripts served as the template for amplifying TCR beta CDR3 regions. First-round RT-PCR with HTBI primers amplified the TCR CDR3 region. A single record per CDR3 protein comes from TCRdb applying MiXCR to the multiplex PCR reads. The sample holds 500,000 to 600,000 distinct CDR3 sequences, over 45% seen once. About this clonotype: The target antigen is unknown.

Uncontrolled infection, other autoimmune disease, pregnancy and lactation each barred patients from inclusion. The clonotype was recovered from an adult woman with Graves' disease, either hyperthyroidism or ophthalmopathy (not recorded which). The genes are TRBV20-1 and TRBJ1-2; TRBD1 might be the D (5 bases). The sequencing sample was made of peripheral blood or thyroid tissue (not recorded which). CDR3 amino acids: CSAGGSGYGYTF. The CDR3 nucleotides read TGCAGTGCTGGGGGGTCGGGCTATGGCTACACCTTC.